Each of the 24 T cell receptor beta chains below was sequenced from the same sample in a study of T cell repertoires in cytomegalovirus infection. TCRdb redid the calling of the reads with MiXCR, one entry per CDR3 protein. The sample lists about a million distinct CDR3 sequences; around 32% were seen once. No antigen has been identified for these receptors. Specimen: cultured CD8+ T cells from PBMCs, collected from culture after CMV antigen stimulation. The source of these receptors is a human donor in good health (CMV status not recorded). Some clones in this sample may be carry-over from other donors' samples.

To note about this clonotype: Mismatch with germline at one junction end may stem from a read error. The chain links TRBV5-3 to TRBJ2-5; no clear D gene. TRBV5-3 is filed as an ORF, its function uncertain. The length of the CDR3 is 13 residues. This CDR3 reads CASSLVGPETKYF. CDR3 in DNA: TGTGCCAGCAGCTTGGTAGGGCCGGAGACCAAGTACTTC.

CDR3 sequence (DNA): TGTGCCAGCAGTGAACCAGGGGGGTATGGCTACACCTTC. This translates into CASSEPGGYGYTF. V and J are TRBV2 and TRBJ1-2; TRBD1 agrees at 7 bases. V was pared by 2 bases and J by 5 bases, with 2 bases of the junction left unmatched. This CDR3 has 13 amino acids. Germline assignment: CDR1 SNHLY and CDR2 FYNNEI.

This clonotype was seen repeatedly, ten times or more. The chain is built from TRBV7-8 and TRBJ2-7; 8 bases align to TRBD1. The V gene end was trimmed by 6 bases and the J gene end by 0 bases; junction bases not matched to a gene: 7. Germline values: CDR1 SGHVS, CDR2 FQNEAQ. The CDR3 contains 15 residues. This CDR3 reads CASSSDRASSYEQYV. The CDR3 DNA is TGTGCCAGCAGTTCGGACAGGGCAAGCTCCTACGAGCAGTACGTC.

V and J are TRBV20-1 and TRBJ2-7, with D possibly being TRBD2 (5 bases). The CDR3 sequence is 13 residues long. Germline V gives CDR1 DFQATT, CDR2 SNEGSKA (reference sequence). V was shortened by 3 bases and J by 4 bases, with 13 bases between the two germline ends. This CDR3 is CSASLGEGYEQYF. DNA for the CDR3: TGCAGTGCTAGCCTGGGAGAGGGATACGAGCAGTACTTC.

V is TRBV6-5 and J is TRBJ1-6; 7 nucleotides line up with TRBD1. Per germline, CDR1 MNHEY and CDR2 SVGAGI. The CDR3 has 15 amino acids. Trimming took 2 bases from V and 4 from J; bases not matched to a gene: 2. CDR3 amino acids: CASSYRTGYNSPLHF. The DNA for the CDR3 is TGTGCCAGCAGTTACCGGACAGGTTATAATTCACCCCTCCACTTT.

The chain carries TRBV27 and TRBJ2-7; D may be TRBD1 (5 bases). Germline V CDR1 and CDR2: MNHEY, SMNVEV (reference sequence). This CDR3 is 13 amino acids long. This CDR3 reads CVSSYRQNYEQYV. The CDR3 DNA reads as TGTGTCAGCAGTTATCGACAGAACTACGAGCAGTACGTC.

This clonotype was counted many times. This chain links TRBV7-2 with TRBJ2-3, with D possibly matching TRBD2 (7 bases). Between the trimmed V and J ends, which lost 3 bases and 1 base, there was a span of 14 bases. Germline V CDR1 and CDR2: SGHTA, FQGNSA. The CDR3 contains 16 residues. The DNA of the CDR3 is TGTGCCAGCAGCTTTCCCAGGGAGGGGGGCACAGATACGCAGTATTTT. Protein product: CASSFPREGGTDTQYF. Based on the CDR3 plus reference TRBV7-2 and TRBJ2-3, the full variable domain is GAGVSQSPSNKVTEKGKDVELRCDPISGHTALYWYRQSLGQGLEFLIYFQGNSAPDKSGLPSDRFSAERTGGSVSTLTIQRTQQEDSAVYLCASSFPREGGTDTQYFGPGTRLTVL.

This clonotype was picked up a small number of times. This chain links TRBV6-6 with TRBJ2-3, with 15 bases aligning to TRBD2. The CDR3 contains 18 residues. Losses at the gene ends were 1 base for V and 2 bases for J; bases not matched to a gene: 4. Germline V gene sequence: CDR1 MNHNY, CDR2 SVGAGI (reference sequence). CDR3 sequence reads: CASSYFGLAGGLTDTQYF. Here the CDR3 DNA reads TGTGCCAGCAGTTACTTCGGACTAGCGGGGGGGCTCACAGATACGCAGTATTTT.

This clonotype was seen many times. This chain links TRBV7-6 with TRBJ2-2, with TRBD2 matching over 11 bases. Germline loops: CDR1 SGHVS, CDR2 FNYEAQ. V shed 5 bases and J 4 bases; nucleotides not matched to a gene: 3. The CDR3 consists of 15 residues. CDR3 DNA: TGTGCCAGCAGCCCGACTAGCGGGGTCACCGGGGAGCTGTTTTTT. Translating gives CASSPTSGVTGELFF.

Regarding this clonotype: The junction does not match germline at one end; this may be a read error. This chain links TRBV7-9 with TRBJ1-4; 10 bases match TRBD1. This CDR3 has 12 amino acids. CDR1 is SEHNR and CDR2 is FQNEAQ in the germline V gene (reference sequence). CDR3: CLSGTGDEKLFF. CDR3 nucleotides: TGCTTGTCGGGGACAGGGGATGAAAAACTGTTTTTT.

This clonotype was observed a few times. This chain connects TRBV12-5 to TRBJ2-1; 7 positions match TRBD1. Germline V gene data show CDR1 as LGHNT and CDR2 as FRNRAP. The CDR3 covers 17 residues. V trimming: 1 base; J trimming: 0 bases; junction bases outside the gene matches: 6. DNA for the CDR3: TGTGCTAGTGGTTTGGGCTTGACAGGGAGCTCCTACAATGAGCAGTTCTTC. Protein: CASGLGLTGSSYNEQFF. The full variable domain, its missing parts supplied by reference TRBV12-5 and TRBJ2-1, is DARVTQTPRHKVTEMGQEVTMRCQPILGHNTVFWYRQTMMQGLELLAYFRNRAPLDDSGMPKDRFSAEMPDATLATLKIQPSEPRDSAVYFCASGLGLTGSSYNEQFFGPGTRLTVL.

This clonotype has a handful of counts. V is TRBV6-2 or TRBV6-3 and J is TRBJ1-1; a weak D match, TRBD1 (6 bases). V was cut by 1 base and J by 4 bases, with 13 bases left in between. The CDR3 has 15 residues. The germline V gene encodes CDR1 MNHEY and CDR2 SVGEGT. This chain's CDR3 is CASSYWGARGTEAFF. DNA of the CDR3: TGTGCCAGCAGTTACTGGGGGGCCCGTGGCACTGAAGCTTTCTTT.

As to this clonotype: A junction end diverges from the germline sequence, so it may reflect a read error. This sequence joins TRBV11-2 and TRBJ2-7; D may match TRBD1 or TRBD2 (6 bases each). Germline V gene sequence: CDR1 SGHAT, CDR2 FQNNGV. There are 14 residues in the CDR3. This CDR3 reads CASSPGTLAYEQYF. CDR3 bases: TGTGCCAGCAGCCCCGGGACACTAGCCTATGAGCAGTACTTC.

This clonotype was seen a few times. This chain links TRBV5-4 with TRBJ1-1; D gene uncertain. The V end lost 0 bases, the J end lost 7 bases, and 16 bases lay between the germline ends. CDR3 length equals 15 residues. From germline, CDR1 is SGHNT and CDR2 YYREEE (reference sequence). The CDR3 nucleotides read TGTGCCAGCAGCTTGGAGGGCCAGAACCGTATTGAAGCTTTCTTT. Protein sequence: CASSLEGQNRIEAFF.

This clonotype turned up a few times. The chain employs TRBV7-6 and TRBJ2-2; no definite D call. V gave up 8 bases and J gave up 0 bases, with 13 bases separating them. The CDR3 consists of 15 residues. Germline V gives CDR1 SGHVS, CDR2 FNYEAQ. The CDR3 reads CASSSDGTNTGELFF. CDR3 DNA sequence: TGTGCCAGCTCCTCGGACGGAACGAACACCGGGGAGCTGTTTTTT.

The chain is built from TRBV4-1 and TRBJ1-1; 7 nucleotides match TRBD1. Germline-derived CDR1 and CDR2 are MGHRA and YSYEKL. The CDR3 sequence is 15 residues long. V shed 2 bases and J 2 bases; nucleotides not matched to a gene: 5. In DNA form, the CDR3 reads TGCGCCAGCAGCCAACTTGGGACAGAAAACACTGAAGCTTTCTTT. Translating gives CASSQLGTENTEAFF.

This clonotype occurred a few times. The CDR3 region has the DNA TGTGCCAGCAGTTTATTTAAGGGGACGTACAATGAGCAGTTCTTC. Translated: CASSLFKGTYNEQFF. The chain has TRBV27 and TRBJ2-1; D is perhaps TRBD1 or TRBD2 (5 bases each). The CDR3 covers 15 residues. Trimming left V 1 base short and J 4 bases short, with 11 bases between. Per germline, CDR1 MNHEY and CDR2 SMNVEV (reference sequence).

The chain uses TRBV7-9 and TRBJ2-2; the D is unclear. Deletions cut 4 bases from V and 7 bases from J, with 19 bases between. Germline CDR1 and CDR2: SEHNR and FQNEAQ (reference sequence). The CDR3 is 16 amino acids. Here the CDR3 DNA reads TGTGCCAGCAGCTCAAACATCGGGTCCCCAAACGGGGAGCTGTTTTTT. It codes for CASSSNIGSPNGELFF.

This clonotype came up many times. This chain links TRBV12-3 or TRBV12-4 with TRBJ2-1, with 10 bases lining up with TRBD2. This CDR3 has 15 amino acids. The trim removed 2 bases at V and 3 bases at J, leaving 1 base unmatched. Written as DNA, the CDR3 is TGTGCCAGCAGTTTACTAGCGGGGGACTACAATGAGCAGTTCTTC. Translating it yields CASSLLAGDYNEQFF.

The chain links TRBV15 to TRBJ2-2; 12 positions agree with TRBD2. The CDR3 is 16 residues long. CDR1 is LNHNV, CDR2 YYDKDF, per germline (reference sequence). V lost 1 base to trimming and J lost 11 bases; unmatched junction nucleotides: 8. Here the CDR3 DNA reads TGTGCCACCAGCAGAGCGGGGCTAGCGGGGGGGCCAGAGCTGTTTTTT. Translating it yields CATSRAGLAGGPELFF.

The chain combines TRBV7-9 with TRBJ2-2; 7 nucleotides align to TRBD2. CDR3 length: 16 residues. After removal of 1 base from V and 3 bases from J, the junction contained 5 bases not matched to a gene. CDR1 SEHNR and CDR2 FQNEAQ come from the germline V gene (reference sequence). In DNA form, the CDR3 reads TGTGCCAGCAGCTTAGACCCTGCGGGGGACACCGGGGAGCTGTTTTTT. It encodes CASSLDPAGDTGELFF.

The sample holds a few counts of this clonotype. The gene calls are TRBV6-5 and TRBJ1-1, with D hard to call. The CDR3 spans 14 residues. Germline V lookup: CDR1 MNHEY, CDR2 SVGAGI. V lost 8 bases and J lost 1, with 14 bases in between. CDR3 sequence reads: CASGEPGPNTEAFF. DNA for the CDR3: TGTGCCAGCGGCGAGCCCGGTCCGAACACTGAAGCTTTCTTT.

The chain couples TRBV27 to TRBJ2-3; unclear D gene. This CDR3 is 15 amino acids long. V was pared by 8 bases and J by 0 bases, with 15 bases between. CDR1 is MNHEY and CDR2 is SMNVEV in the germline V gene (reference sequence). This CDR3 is CASGRTVSSTDTQYF. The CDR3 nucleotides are TGTGCCAGCGGTCGGACGGTTTCTAGCACAGATACGCAGTATTTT.

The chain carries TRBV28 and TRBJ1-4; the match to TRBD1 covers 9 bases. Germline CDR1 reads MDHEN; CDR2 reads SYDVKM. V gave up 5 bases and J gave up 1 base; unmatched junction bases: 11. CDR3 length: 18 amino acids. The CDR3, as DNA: TGTGCCAGCAGTCCATGGACGGGACAGGGAGTAACTAATGAAAAACTGTTTTTT. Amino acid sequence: CASSPWTGQGVTNEKLFF.